Following are 20 T cell receptor beta chains from one sample sequenced in a study of cytomegalovirus exposure and HLA in healthy donors. It was with 60 Vbeta and 13 Jbeta primers that the PCR ran. The repertoire was sequenced with immunoSEQ multiplex PCR; TCRdb's copy has only in-frame clones and lacks some. The sample consists of roughly 260,000 clones, 84% of them appearing once. Sequencing used PBMCs. The receptors come from a woman between 40 and 55 years old in good health and CMV-seropositive.

DNA for the CDR3: TGTGCCAGCAGTTTATGGGGCGGAAGGGAGGGATATAATGAGCAGTTCTTC. This codes for CASSLWGGREGYNEQFF. The rearrangement links TRBV27 to TRBJ2-1; TRBD2 matches 7 bases. Germline trimming cut 1 base from V and 7 bases from J; bases unmatched to any gene: 13. Germline loops: CDR1 MNHEY, CDR2 SMNVEV (reference sequence). The CDR3 loop spans 17 amino acids.

This chain joins TRBV9 and TRBJ2-7; D is perhaps TRBD1 (5 bases). Germline V gene lookup returns CDR1 SGDLS and CDR2 YYNGEE. The CDR3 totals 14 residues. Trimming removed 0 bases at V and 2 bases at J, with 9 bases between. This CDR3 is CASSVDQGTYEQYF. As DNA, the CDR3 is TGTGCCAGCAGCGTAGATCAGGGTACCTACGAGCAGTACTTC.

The chain links TRBV6-1 to TRBJ2-2; the D gene is possibly TRBD1 (6 bases). CDR1 and CDR2 from the germline V gene are MNHNS and SASEGT. V was pared by 6 bases and J by 1 base, with 9 bases between. The CDR3 loop spans 14 amino acids. The CDR3 sequence: CASSRGQNTGELFF. CDR3 in DNA: TGTGCCAGCAGCCGGGGACAGAACACCGGGGAGCTGTTTTTT.

This clone was counted between two and nine times. The chain is built from TRBV28 and TRBJ1-5; D is ambiguous. The ends were cut back, 6 bases at V and 0 bases at J, with 9 bases in the middle. Germline-derived CDR1 and CDR2 are MDHEN and SYDVKM. The CDR3 consists of 14 residues. The CDR3 DNA is TGTGCCAGCAGCTACGATTATAGCAATCAGCCCCAGCATTTT. Protein sequence: CASSYDYSNQPQHF.

This chain connects TRBV7-9 to TRBJ2-1; a weak D match, TRBD2 (5 bases). CDR3 length equals 14 residues. The germline CDR1 and CDR2 sequences are SEHNR and FQNEAQ (reference sequence). V lost 7 bases and J 6 bases, leaving 16 bases between the germline ends. The CDR3 protein is CASTPLERSNEQFF. For the CDR3, the DNA is TGTGCCAGCACCCCCCTTGAGCGGAGCAATGAGCAGTTCTTC.

The chain employs TRBV5-1 and TRBJ2-7; TRBD1 is a possible D gene (6 bases). The CDR3 is 14 amino acids. V shed 0 bases and J shed 5 bases, with 12 bases lying between them. CDR1 is SGHRS and CDR2 is YFSETQ in the germline V gene. The CDR3 DNA reads as TGCGCCAGCAGCTTGGACGTTAGGGGGAACGAGCAGTACTTC. As protein: CASSLDVRGNEQYF.

The chain recombines TRBV15 with TRBJ1-6, with D possibly TRBD1 on 6 matching bases. Germline CDR1 and CDR2: LNHNV and YYDKDF (reference sequence). The CDR3 spans 14 residues. Trimming left V 3 bases short and J 10 bases short, with 13 bases between. DNA of the CDR3: TGTGCCACCAGCAGCGACAGGCCTAGATCACCCCTCCACTTT. Amino acids: CATSSDRPRSPLHF.

J is TRBJ1-5 and V is TRBV27; TRBD1 matches at 9 bases. The CDR3 covers 14 residues. V lost 5 bases, J lost 6 bases, and 5 bases stayed unmatched. Germline V gene data show CDR1 as MNHEY and CDR2 as SMNVEV (reference sequence). The chain's CDR3 is CASSPHRGPQPQHF. The CDR3 bases are TGTGCCAGCAGTCCCCACAGGGGGCCTCAGCCCCAGCATTTT.

This sequence joins TRBV28 and TRBJ2-7; 10 bases align to TRBD1. The length of the CDR3 is 13 residues. Germline CDR1 MDHEN, CDR2 SYDVKM. The junction had 4 bases not matched to a gene; V was cut back by 6 bases and J by 5 bases. The CDR3: CASRTDRGHEQYF. The CDR3 region has the DNA TGTGCCAGCAGGACAGACAGGGGGCACGAGCAGTACTTC. Filled out from reference TRBV28 and TRBJ2-7, the complete variable domain reads DVKVTQSSRYLVKRTGEKVFLECVQDMDHENMFWYRQDPGLGLRLIYFSYDVKMKEKGDIPEGYSVSREKKERFSLILESASTNQTSMYLCASRTDRGHEQYFGPGTRLTVT.

V is TRBV7-8 and J is TRBJ2-7; 9 positions match TRBD1. V shed 1 base and J 3 bases; nucleotides not matched to a gene: 7. CDR1 and CDR2 (germline): SGHVS, FQNEAQ. The CDR3 is 16 residues long. CDR3 nucleotides: TGTGCCAGCAGCTTAGTAGGGACAGGGAGGAGCTACGAGCAGTACTTC. Encoded protein: CASSLVGTGRSYEQYF.

The chain recombines TRBV5-4 with TRBJ1-1; 9 bases agree with TRBD1. Trimming cost V 5 bases and J 7 bases; bases outside gene matches: 9. Germline lookup yields CDR1 SGHNT and CDR2 YYREEE (reference sequence). CDR3 size: 14 residues. CDR3 DNA: TGTGCCAGCAGTCACACAGGGGGCGCGGGTGAAGCTTTCTTT. This sequence encodes CASSHTGGAGEAFF.

This chain connects TRBV4-3 to TRBJ1-2; D may be TRBD1 (6 bases). CDR3 length: 15 residues. Trimming removed 3 bases from V and 2 bases from J, with 13 bases in between. From germline, CDR1 is LGHNA and CDR2 YSLEER. The DNA of the CDR3 is TGCGCCAGCAGCCACAGGGGTGGCCCGAACTATGGCTACACCTTC. This encodes CASSHRGGPNYGYTF.

V is TRBV30 and J is TRBJ1-3; TRBD1 aligns across 8 bases. Germline trimming cut 3 bases from V and 9 bases from J; bases unmatched to any gene: 10. CDR1 is GTSNPN, CDR2 SVGIG, per germline (reference sequence). The CDR3 extends over 14 amino acids. Here the CDR3 DNA reads TGTGCCTGGAGCAACCGGGACAGGCTCAGCACCATATATTTT. Its translation is CAWSNRDRLSTIYF.

The rearrangement links TRBV18 to TRBJ1-2; 9 bases fit TRBD1. The ends lost 1 base at V and 10 bases at J; junction bases unmatched: 19. Germline V lookup: CDR1 KGHSH, CDR2 LQKENI. The CDR3 is made up of 18 amino acids. In DNA form, the CDR3 reads TGTGCCAGCTCACCACTTAAACCCGGGGGGACAGGGAACTTTGACTACACCTTC. Amino acids: CASSPLKPGGTGNFDYTF.

To note about this clone: The same CDR3 arises from other DNA sequences in this sample as well. The genes are TRBV7-9 and TRBJ2-3; 8 bases are shared with TRBD1. V gave up 1 base and J gave up 0 bases; unmatched junction bases: 0. This CDR3 comprises 15 residues. Germline V CDR1 and CDR2: SEHNR, FQNEAQ (reference sequence). CDR3 protein: CASSLGTGSTDTQYF. The CDR3 region has the DNA TGTGCCAGCAGCTTAGGGACAGGGAGCACAGATACGCAGTATTTT.

The genes are TRBV30 and TRBJ1-1; a possible D gene is TRBD1 (6 bases). The CDR3 is 14 residues long. Germline V CDR1 and CDR2: GTSNPN, SVGIG (reference sequence). Trimming cost V 0 bases and J 4 bases, with 12 bases left between them. The CDR3 reads CAWSVVRGVTEAFF. CDR3 DNA sequence: TGTGCCTGGAGTGTTGTCAGGGGCGTCACTGAAGCTTTCTTT. Using reference TRBV30 and TRBJ1-1 for the parts outside the CDR3, the full variable domain is SQTIHQWPATLVQPVGSPLSLECTVEGTSNPNLYWYRQAAGRGLQLLFYSVGIGQISSEVPQNLSASRPQDRQFILSSKKLLLSDSGFYLCAWSVVRGVTEAFFGQGTRLTVV.

The chain employs TRBV28 and TRBJ1-5; the D gene is possibly TRBD1 (5 bases). Per the germline V gene, CDR1 is MDHEN and CDR2 is SYDVKM. V was cut by 2 bases and J by 4 bases, with 12 bases left in between. CDR3 size: 15 residues. The CDR3 DNA reads TGTGCCAGCAGTTTAGGGGGGGACGGGAATCAGCCCCAGCATTTT. Translation: CASSLGGDGNQPQHF. Together with reference TRBV28 and TRBJ1-5, the CDR3 gives the full variable domain: DVKVTQSSRYLVKRTGEKVFLECVQDMDHENMFWYRQDPGLGLRLIYFSYDVKMKEKGDIPEGYSVSREKKERFSLILESASTNQTSMYLCASSLGGDGNQPQHFGDGTRLSIL.

This clone was found once. The gene calls are TRBV19 and TRBJ1-1; 10 positions match TRBD1. V dropped 4 bases and J dropped 6; count of bases not matched to a gene: 14. The germline CDR1 and CDR2 sequences are LNHDA and SQIVND (reference sequence). This CDR3 contains 17 residues. CDR3 in DNA: TGTGCCAGTAGTAGACCTGAGGACAGGGGGGATTCCGCTGAAGCTTTCTTT. This sequence encodes CASSRPEDRGDSAEAFF. Combining the CDR3 with reference TRBV19 and TRBJ1-1 gives the whole variable domain DGGITQSPKYLFRKEGQNVTLSCEQNLNHDAMYWYRQDPGQGLRLIYYSQIVNDFQKGDIAEGYSVSREKKESFPLTVTSAQKNPTAFYLCASSRPEDRGDSAEAFFGQGTRLTVV.

The genes are TRBV5-1 and TRBJ2-2; a possible D gene is TRBD1 (5 bases). This CDR3 is 16 amino acids long. The V gene lost 0 bases and the J gene lost 1 base, with 10 bases spanning the gap. From germline, CDR1 is SGHRS and CDR2 YFSETQ. The CDR3 DNA is TGCGCCAGCAGCTTGGTCGTCAGGGAGAACACCGGGGAGCTGTTTTTT. Translation gives CASSLVVRENTGELFF.

The genes are TRBV11-2 and TRBJ1-2; D possibly corresponds to TRBD1 (5 bases). Germline V gene data show CDR1 as SGHAT and CDR2 as FQNNGV. V lost 4 bases to trimming and J lost 6 bases, with 15 bases between them. The CDR3 is 14 residues long. The CDR3 region is CASSSQGIHDGYTF. In nucleotides, the CDR3 is TGTGCCAGCAGCTCGCAGGGCATTCACGATGGCTACACCTTC.